The 9 T cell receptor beta chains presented below share a single source sample, sequenced in a study of spatial heterogeneity in lung cancer. Time point denoted: sample taken at primary tumor resection. Extraction of whole RNA from tumor, nontumor lung or frozen PBMC preceded unsorted sequencing. TCRdb redid the calling of the 5' RACE reads with MiXCR, one entry per CDR3 protein. Of about 23,000 distinct CDR3 sequences listed, about 4.5% were seen once; the top ten hold more than 4.5%. The starting material was PBMCs, obtained at surgery. The source of these receptors is a male donor with early-stage non-small cell lung cancer.

This clonotype was observed a few times. V is TRBV6-5 and J is TRBJ1-3; a possible D gene is TRBD1 (6 bases). Trimming stripped 7 bases from V and 0 bases from J, with 13 bases between. CDR3 length: 15 amino acids. Germline assignment: CDR1 MNHEY and CDR2 SVGAGI. The CDR3 loop reads CASKPGQVSGNTIYF. The CDR3 DNA is TGTGCCAGCAAACCGGGACAAGTCTCTGGAAACACCATATATTTT.

This clonotype came up many times. The chain uses TRBV7-2 and TRBJ2-5; a possible D gene is TRBD2 (6 bases). V was pared by 1 base and J by 4 bases, with 13 bases between. This CDR3 has 15 amino acids. Germline lookup yields CDR1 SGHTA and CDR2 FQGNSA. The CDR3 reads CASSLGMRGGETQYF. CDR3 coding DNA: TGTGCCAGCAGCTTAGGGATGCGGGGAGGAGAGACCCAGTACTTC.

In its sample, this clonotype was seen many times. J is TRBJ2-3 and V is TRBV7-2, with 13 bases fitting TRBD2. V was pared by 8 bases and J by 2 bases, with 1 base of the junction left unmatched. The CDR3 extends over 14 amino acids. CDR1 is SGHTA and CDR2 is FQGNSA in the germline V gene. Here the CDR3 DNA reads TGTGCCAGCGGGACTAGCGGGGCCACAGATACGCAGTATTTT. This translates into CASGTSGATDTQYF. The full variable domain, with the rest looked up from reference TRBV7-2 and TRBJ2-3, is GAGVSQSPSNKVTEKGKDVELRCDPISGHTALYWYRQSLGQGLEFLIYFQGNSAPDKSGLPSDRFSAERTGGSVSTLTIQRTQQEDSAVYLCASGTSGATDTQYFGPGTRLTVL.

This clonotype was observed many times. The chain carries TRBV19 and TRBJ1-2, with D unresolved. V lost 7 bases and J 6 bases, leaving 18 bases between the germline ends. This CDR3 spans 14 amino acids. Germline assignment: CDR1 LNHDA and CDR2 SQIVND (reference sequence). The CDR3 region has the DNA TGTGCCAGTAACCGGCCCGGGGAGAGGAATGGCTACACCTTC. Translation gives CASNRPGERNGYTF.

This sequence joins TRBV6-6 and TRBJ2-1, with D possibly being TRBD1 or TRBD2 (6 bases each). V gave up 6 bases and J gave up 7 bases, with 25 bases separating them. This CDR3 contains 17 residues. CDR1 and CDR2 (germline): MNHNY, SVGAGI (reference sequence). The CDR3 reads CASRVKGGSTKSNEQFF. The CDR3, as DNA: TGTGCCAGCAGGGTCAAGGGGGGATCCACCAAAAGTAATGAGCAGTTCTTC.

This clonotype was recorded a few times. The V and J genes are TRBV6-5 and TRBJ2-2, with D possibly being TRBD1 (6 bases). Trimming took 0 bases from V and 6 from J, leaving 11 bases between them. Germline loops: CDR1 MNHEY, CDR2 SVGAGI. The CDR3 has 15 amino acids. CDR3 in amino acids: CASSYSNRDAGELFF. The DNA for the CDR3 is TGTGCCAGCAGTTACTCGAACAGGGACGCCGGGGAGCTGTTTTTT.

This clonotype has ten or more counts. The rearrangement joins TRBV28 to TRBJ2-7; TRBD2 matches at 8 bases. This CDR3 spans 14 amino acids. Germline CDR1 is MDHEN and CDR2 is SYDVKM. Trimming removed 3 bases from V and 7 bases from J; junction bases left unmatched: 8. CDR3 coding DNA: TGTGCCAGCAGTTTTCAGGTGGGCGGGGGGGAGCAGTACTTC. Its protein product is CASSFQVGGGEQYF.

This clonotype has ten or more counts. V and J are TRBV7-2 and TRBJ2-7; no firm D call. In germline, CDR1 is SGHTA, CDR2 FQGNSA. The V end was cut by 1 base, the J end by 3 bases, with 7 bases between. The CDR3 loop spans 13 amino acids. The CDR3: CASSLGVGYEQYF. The CDR3 DNA follows: TGTGCCAGCAGCTTAGGAGTAGGCTACGAGCAGTACTTC.

This clonotype was seen repeatedly, ten times or more. The chain couples TRBV6-6 to TRBJ1-2, with D possibly TRBD1 on 6 matching bases. Trimming removed 7 bases from V and 2 bases from J, with 14 bases in between. Germline V gene data show CDR1 as MNHNY and CDR2 as SVGAGI (reference sequence). The CDR3 sequence is 14 residues long. The CDR3 nucleotides read TGTGCCAGCACGTTCCTCCAGGGGAACTATGGCTACACCTTC. The encoded protein is CASTFLQGNYGYTF.